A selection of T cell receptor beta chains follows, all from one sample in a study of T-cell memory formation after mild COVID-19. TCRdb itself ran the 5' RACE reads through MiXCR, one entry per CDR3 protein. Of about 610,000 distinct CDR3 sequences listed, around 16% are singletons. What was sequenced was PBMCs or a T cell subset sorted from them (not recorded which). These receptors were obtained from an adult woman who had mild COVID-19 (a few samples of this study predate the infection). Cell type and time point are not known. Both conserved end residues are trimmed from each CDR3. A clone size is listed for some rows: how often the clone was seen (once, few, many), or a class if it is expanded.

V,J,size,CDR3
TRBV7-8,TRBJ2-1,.,ASSSLAGGPKHEQF
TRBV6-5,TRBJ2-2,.,AIRRIAGVSTGELF
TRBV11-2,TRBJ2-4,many,ASSSTSGRKY
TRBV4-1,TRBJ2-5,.,ASSLRLAGYQETQY
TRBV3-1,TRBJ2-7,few,ASSQGGRTEQY
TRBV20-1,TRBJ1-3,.,SARKPDSGNTIY
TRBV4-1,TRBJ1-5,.,ASSVVGTLVQPQH
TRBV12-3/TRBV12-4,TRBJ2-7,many,ASSFWDFSSYEQY
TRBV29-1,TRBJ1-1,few,SVEAGLGNTEAF
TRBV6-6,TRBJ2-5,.,ASSLATSGEETQY
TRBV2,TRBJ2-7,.,ASVSLLGTDYEQY
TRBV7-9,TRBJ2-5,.,ASSFDYQETQY
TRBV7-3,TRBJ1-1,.,ASSFTGGADTEAF
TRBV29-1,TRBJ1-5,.,SVAVGQSNKPQH
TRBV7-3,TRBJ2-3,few,ASSLTGAFTDTQY
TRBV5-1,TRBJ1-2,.,ASSTTGGRGYT
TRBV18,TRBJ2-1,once,ASSPIKSSYNEQF
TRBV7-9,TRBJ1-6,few,ASSLGVGRRNSPLH
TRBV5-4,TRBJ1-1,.,ASSLVQGGVEAF
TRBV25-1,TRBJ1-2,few,ASADDYGYT
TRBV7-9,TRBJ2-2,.,ASSLTPGQFNTGELF
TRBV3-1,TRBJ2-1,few,ASSQERLPGYNEQF
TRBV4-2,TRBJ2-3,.,ASSQDGQRGTDTQY
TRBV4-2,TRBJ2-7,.,ASSQDFDRTYEQY
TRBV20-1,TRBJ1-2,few,SARVAQDLPAHT
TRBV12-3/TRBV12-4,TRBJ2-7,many,ASSSSGGSYEQY
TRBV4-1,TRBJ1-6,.,ASSQSGQGNSPLH
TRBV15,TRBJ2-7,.,ATSSEEPYEQY
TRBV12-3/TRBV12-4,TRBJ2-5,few,ASSLGGGASETQY
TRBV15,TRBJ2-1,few,ATSRRTSGNNEQF
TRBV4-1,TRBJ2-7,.,ASSQHSGASTGEQY
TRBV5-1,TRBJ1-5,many,ASSPGPRESNQPQH
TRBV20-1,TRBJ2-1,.,SAARGEDNEQF
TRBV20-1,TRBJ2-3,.,SARDYRGGLTIDTQY
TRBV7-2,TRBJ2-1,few,ASSSRLAGGSEQF
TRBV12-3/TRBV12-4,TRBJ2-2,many,ASSLGRPNTGELF
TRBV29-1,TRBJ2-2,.,SAEKGLKNTGELF
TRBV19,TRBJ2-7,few,ASSPGASGRAYEQY
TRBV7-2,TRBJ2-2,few,ASSLGSRGHTGELF
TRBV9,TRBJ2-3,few,ASSVGGSQGTDTQY
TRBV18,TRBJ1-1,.,ASSSTGTGSTEAF
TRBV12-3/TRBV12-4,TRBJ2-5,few,ASSHRGMKETQY
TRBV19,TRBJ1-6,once,ASSIGTGGNSPLH
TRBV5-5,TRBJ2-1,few,ASSSPRTGVHNEQF
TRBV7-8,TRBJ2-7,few,ASSLRQASYEQY
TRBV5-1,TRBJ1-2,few,ASSLSPVYGYT
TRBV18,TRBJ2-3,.,ASSPLREGRSTDTQY
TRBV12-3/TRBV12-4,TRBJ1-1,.,ASSFNGGLGTEAF
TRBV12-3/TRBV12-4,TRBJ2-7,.,ASTHSGGDGEQY
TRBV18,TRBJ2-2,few,ASSTLTSGGDTGELF
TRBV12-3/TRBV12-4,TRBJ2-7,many,ASTPFEIGEQY
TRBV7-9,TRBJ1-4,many,ASSTGTDNEKLF
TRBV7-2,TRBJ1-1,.,ASSLRDSFYTEAF
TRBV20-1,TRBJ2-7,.,SAGRDRSSYEQY
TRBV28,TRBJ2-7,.,AGASGQSSYEQY
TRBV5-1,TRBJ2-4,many,ASSFDYQGLAKNIQY
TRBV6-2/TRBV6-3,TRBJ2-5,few,ATDSTGQETQY
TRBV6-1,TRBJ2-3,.,ASSEDDRTTTDTQY
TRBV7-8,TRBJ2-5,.,ASSLARTVVWKTQY
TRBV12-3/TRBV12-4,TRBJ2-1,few,ASRELPTPNEQF